A single sample gave rise to the 4 T cell receptor beta chains below, sequenced in a study of vaccination effects on CD4 cells after COVID-19. These receptors' antigens are unknown. This table comes from immunoSEQ multiplex PCR, and its TCRdb copy is limited to in-frame clones, with some not included. The sample consists of approximately 54,000 clones, 75% to 90% of them appearing once. Before sequencing took place, the ViraFEST assay used viral peptide pools to expand antigen-specific CD4+ T cells. Culturing for 9 to 10 days preceded CD4+ T cell isolation. Sample: CD4+ T cells from PBMCs cultured with HCoV-229E spike peptides, taken before COVID-19 vaccination. These receptors all stem from a human donor who received a COVID-19 vaccine.

This clone was picked up one time. The chain combines TRBV5-8 with TRBJ2-1; D is perhaps TRBD1 (6 bases). Germline-derived CDR1 and CDR2 are SGHTS and YDEGEE. V lost 5 bases and J 0 bases, leaving 15 bases between the germline ends. The CDR3 extends over 16 amino acids. The CDR3 region is CASRLGQPSSYNEQFF. CDR3 sequence (DNA): TGTGCCAGCAGACTGGGACAACCAAGCTCCTACAATGAGCAGTTCTTC. The full variable domain, completed using reference TRBV5-8 and TRBJ2-1, is EAGVTQSPTHLIKTRGQQATLRCSPISGHTSVYWYQQALGLGLQFLLWYDEGEERNRGNFPPRFSGRQFPNYSSELNVNALELEDSALYLCASRLGQPSSYNEQFFGPGTRLTVL.

This clone was seen more than once but under ten times. The V and J genes are TRBV2 and TRBJ2-6; 7 bases are a match to TRBD1. The germline CDR1 and CDR2 sequences are SNHLY and FYNNEI. The J segment lost 1 base and the V segment lost 7 bases, leaving 4 bases of the junction unmatched. This CDR3 has 15 residues. The CDR3 sequence is CASTPDRSGANVLTF. The CDR3 nucleotides read TGTGCCAGCACTCCGGACAGGTCTGGGGCCAACGTCCTGACTTTC.

This chain connects TRBV24-1 to TRBJ1-1; possible D gene TRBD1, 5 bases. V was pared by 6 bases and J by 7 bases, with 17 bases between. This CDR3 region has 14 residues. Germline CDR1 reads KGHDR; CDR2 reads SFDVKD. The CDR3 sequence: CATSTAKGANEAFF. The CDR3, as DNA: TGTGCCACCAGTACCGCGAAAGGGGCGAATGAAGCTTTCTTT.

Here the CDR3 reads CASSPGQGAGETQYF. The CDR3 DNA is TGCGCCAGCAGCCCGGGACAGGGGGCCGGAGAGACCCAGTACTTC. The chain recombines TRBV5-1 with TRBJ2-5, with 12 bases matching TRBD1. The J segment lost 4 bases and the V segment lost 4 bases, leaving 5 bases of the junction unmatched. CDR1 is SGHRS and CDR2 is YFSETQ in the germline V gene. The CDR3 is 15 amino acids.